This is a list of T cell receptor beta chains from one sample in a study of blood T cell repertoires in COVID-19. The repertoire was sequenced with immunoSEQ multiplex PCR; TCRdb's copy has only in-frame clones and lacks some. This sample has some 95,000 clones, with 86% found just once. The sample consisted of peripheral blood. The source is a man of 80 years or more with active or convalescent COVID-19. The CDR3 runs from the conserved cysteine through the conserved F or W.

len	v_gene	j_gene	CDR3aa
13	TRBV4-3	TRBJ2-3	CASSQELTDTQYF
16	TRBV4-2	TRBJ2-2	CASSQDVYLNTGELFF
14	TRBV27	TRBJ2-7	CASTRVAGTYEQYF
18	TRBV7-2	TRBJ2-1	CASSLVPHRAGSYNEQFF
13	TRBV29-1	TRBJ2-1	CSVGQDLYNEQFF
16	TRBV7-6	TRBJ1-1	CASSLGVGGVNTEAFF
13	TRBV30	TRBJ1-5	CAWSGQGDEPQHF
17	TRBV4-1	TRBJ2-7	CASSQDSGTSGNHEQYF
13	TRBV18	TRBJ1-1	CASSTDRSVEAFF
16	TRBV24-1	TRBJ2-3	CATSSSGRNGADTQYF
15	TRBV4-1	TRBJ2-7	CASSQGWGSPYEQYF
14	TRBV30	TRBJ2-5	CAWSLTELQETQYF
14	TRBV12-2	TRBJ1-2	CASRFSQGPGGYTF
14	TRBV25-1	TRBJ1-6	CASGRDRVGSPLHF
13	TRBV28	TRBJ2-1	CASRWASYNEQFF
13	TRBV7-2	TRBJ1-1	CASSNKRDTEAFF
15	TRBV12-5	TRBJ1-2	CASGLGGASNYGYTF
15	TRBV11-3	TRBJ2-2	CASSPGQGDAGELFF
12	TRBV2	TRBJ2-7	CASSESGLEQYF
18	TRBV19	TRBJ2-6	CASSPSASLPSGANVLTF